This T cell receptor beta chain was recorded in a study of human T cells and chemical hapten exposure. Study details: The study enrolled mostly female patients with alopecia areata, totalis or universalis. Notes on the study in general: Alopecia in all donors means immunity may differ from healthy individuals. Relative to controls, expanded TCRs formed significantly more large CDR3 similarity clusters.

The V gene lost 5 bases and the J gene lost 3 bases, with 8 bases spanning the gap. CDR1 and CDR2 from the germline V gene are MNHEY and SMNVEV (reference sequence). This CDR3 has 13 residues. This sample's time point: patch test 3, about 24 weeks after DPC sensitization. Treatment in this sample: therapeutic diphenylcyclopropenone sensitization with weekly scalp DPC. TCRdb ran MiXCR on the RACE reads and lists one entry per CDR3 protein. This table has about 160,000 distinct CDR3 sequences, about 30% appearing once. This clonotype was observed a few times. What it binds is not known. This chain joins TRBV27 and TRBJ1-5; D is unresolved. The sequences come from whole blood, collected in connection with sensitization to the hapten diphenylcyclopropenone (DPC). The source of this sequence is a woman in her late teens or twenties with alopecia areata. Some clones in this sample may be carry-over from other donors' samples. CDR3: CASSEALNQPQHF. The CDR3 region has the DNA TGTGCCAGCAGTGAAGCTCTCAATCAGCCCCAGCATTTT.